The 8 T cell receptor beta chains below come from one sample, sequenced in a study of T cells after yellow fever vaccination. One entry per CDR3 protein, called by TCRdb with MiXCR from the 5' RACE reads. The table has some 560,000 distinct CDR3 sequences, 15% to 20% seen once. The sample was PBMCs, taken 15 days after the yellow fever booster vaccination. The receptors shown here come from a man aged 30 to 45 who received the YFV17D yellow fever vaccine.

In its sample, this clonotype was seen a few times. The rearrangement joins TRBV29-1 to TRBJ2-1; TRBD2 agrees at 8 bases. After removal of 2 bases from V and 8 bases from J, the junction contained 2 bases not matched to a gene. CDR1 and CDR2 from the germline V gene are SQVTM and ANQGSEA. There are 12 residues in the CDR3. In DNA, the CDR3 is TGCAGCGTTGAACGGACTAGCTATGAGCAGTTCTTC. It yields the protein CSVERTSYEQFF.

This clonotype was recorded a few times. The rearrangement links TRBV28 to TRBJ2-2; D is unclear. The CDR3 length is 16 residues. Trimming cost V 5 bases and J 6 bases, with 19 bases left between them. Looked up from germline, CDR1 is MDHEN and CDR2 is SYDVKM. In DNA, the CDR3 is TGTGCCAGCAGTCCGCCTTGGCCCCAGAAACCCGGGGAGCTGTTTTTT. Translating it yields CASSPPWPQKPGELFF.

The V gene is TRBV20-1, the J gene TRBJ2-1, with 8 bases identical to TRBD2. CDR3 length equals 14 residues. Germline CDR1 and CDR2: DFQATT and SNEGSKA (reference sequence). The V and J ends lost 6 bases and 5 bases, in that order; junction bases with no gene match: 9. CDR3 nucleotide sequence: TGCAGTGCAACGGCGGGACTAGTGAACAATGAGCAGTTCTTC. Amino acid sequence: CSATAGLVNNEQFF.

This chain connects TRBV6-5 to TRBJ1-1, with D possibly matching TRBD1 (5 bases). Trimming stripped 8 bases from V and 8 bases from J, with 15 bases between. Germline CDR1 and CDR2: MNHEY and SVGAGI. The CDR3 is 12 amino acids. CDR3 bases: TGTGCCAGCGTGTCTCGGACATTCGAAGCTTTCTTT. Its protein product is CASVSRTFEAFF.

There are a few counts of this clonotype. The V gene is TRBV7-9, the J gene TRBJ2-7, with 11 bases lining up with TRBD1. CDR1 is SEHNR and CDR2 is FQNEAQ in the germline V gene (reference sequence). V was pared by 2 bases and J by 5 bases, with 5 bases of the junction left unmatched. The CDR3 has 15 amino acids. The CDR3 DNA reads as TGTGCCAGCAGCTTATCGGACAGGGGGCCGGACGAGCAGTACTTC. Amino acids: CASSLSDRGPDEQYF.

The DNA for the CDR3 is TGTGCCAGCAGGGCTAGCGGGACCCAAGAGACCCAGTACTTC. It encodes CASRASGTQETQYF. The chain links TRBV12-3 or TRBV12-4 to TRBJ2-5; 9 bases agree with TRBD2. The CDR3 loop spans 14 amino acids. V was pared by 6 bases and J by 1 base, with 3 bases of the junction left unmatched.

This clonotype has only a few counts. The V gene is TRBV27, the J gene TRBJ2-2; the D gene is possibly TRBD2 (6 bases). The CDR3 is 15 residues long. Germline V gives CDR1 MNHEY, CDR2 SMNVEV (reference sequence). Trimming took off 4 bases at V and 4 bases at J, with 13 bases between the two ends. Here the CDR3 DNA reads TGTGCCAGCAGTTCGGAGGGACTTCCCACCGGGGAGCTGTTTTTT. This encodes CASSSEGLPTGELFF.

The sample holds a few counts of this clonotype. The rearrangement uses TRBV28 and TRBJ2-7; D may match TRBD1 or TRBD2 (5 bases each). The CDR3 consists of 14 residues. Germline lookup yields CDR1 MDHEN and CDR2 SYDVKM. The germline V and J ends were trimmed by 3 bases and 3 bases, with 12 bases remaining between them. This CDR3 reads CASSFVGGNYEQYF. In DNA, the CDR3 is TGTGCCAGCAGTTTTGTTGGGGGAAACTACGAGCAGTACTTC.